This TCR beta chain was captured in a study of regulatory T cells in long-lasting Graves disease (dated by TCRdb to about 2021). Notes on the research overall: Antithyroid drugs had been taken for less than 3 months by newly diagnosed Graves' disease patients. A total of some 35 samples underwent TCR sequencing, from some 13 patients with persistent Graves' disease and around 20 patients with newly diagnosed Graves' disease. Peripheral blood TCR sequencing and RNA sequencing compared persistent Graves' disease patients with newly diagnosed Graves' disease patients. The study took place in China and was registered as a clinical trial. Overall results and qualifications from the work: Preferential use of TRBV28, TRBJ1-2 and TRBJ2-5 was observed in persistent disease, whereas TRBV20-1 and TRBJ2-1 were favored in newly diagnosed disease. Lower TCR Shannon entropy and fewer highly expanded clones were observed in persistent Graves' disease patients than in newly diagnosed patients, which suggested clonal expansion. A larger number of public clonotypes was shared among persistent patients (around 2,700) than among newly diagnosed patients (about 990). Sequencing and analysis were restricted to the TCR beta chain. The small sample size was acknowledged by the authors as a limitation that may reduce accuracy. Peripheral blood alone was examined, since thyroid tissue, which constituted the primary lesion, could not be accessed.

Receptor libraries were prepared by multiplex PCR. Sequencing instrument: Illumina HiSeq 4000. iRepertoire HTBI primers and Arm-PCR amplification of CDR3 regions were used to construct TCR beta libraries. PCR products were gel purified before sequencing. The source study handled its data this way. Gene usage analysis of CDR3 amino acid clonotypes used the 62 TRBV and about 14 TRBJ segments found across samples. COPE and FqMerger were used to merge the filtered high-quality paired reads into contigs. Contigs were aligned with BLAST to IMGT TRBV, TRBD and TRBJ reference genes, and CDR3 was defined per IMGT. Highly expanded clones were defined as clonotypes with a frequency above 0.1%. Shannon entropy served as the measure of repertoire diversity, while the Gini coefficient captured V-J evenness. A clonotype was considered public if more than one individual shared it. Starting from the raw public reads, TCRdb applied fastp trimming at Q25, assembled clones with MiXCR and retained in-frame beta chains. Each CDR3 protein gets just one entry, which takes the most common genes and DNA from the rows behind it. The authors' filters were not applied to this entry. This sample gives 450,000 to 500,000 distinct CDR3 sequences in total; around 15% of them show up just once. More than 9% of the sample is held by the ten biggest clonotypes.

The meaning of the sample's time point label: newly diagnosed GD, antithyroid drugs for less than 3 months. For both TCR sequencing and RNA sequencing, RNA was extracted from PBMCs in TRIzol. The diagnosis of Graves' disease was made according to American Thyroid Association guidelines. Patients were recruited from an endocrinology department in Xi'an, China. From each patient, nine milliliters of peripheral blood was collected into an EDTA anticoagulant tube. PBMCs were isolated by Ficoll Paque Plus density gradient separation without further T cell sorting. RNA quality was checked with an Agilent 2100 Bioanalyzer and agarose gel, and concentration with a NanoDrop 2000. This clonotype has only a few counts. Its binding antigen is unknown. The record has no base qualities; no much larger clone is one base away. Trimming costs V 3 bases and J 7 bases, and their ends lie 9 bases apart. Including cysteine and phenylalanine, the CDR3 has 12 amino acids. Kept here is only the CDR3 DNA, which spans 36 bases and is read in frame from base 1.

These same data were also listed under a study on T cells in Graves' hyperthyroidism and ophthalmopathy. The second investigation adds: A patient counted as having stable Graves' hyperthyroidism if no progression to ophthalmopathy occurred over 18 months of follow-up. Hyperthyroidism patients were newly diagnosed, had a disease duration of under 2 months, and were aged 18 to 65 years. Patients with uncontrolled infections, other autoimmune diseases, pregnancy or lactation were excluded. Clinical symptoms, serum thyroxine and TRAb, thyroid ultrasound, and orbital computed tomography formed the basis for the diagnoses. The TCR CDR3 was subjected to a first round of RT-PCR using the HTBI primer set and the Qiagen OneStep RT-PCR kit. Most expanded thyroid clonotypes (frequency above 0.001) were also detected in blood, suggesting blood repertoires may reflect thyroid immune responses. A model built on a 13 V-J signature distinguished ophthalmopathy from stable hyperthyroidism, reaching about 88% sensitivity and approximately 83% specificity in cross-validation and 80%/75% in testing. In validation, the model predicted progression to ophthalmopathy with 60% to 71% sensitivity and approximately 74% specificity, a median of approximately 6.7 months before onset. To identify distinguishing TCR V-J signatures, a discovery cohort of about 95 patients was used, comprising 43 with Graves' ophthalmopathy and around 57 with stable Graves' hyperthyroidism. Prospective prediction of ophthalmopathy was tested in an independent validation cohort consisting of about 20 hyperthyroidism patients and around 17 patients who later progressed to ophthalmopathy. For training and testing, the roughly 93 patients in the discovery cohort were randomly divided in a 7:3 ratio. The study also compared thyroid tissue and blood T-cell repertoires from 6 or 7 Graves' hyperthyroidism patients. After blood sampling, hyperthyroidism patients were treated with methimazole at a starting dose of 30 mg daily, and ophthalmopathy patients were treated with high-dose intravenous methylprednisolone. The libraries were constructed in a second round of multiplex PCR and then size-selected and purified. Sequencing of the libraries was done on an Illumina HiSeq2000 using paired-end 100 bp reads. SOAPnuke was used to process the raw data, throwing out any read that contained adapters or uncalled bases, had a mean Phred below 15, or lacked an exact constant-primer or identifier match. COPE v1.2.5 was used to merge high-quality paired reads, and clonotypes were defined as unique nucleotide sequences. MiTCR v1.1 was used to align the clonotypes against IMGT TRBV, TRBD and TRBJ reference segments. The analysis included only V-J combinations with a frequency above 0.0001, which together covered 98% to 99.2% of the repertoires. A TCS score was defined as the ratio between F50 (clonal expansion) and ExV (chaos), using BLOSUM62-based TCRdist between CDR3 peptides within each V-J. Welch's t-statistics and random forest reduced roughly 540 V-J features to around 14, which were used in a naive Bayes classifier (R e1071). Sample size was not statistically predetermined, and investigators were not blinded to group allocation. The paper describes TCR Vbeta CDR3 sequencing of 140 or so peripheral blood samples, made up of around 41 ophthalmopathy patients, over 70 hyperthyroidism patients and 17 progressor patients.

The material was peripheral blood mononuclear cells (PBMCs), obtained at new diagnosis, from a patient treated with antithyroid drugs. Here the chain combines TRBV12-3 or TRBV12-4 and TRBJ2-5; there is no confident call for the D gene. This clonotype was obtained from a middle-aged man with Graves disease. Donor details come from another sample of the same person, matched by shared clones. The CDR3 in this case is CASSFARRTQYF. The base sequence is TGTGCCAGCAGTTTCGCCCGGAGGACCCAGTACTTC.